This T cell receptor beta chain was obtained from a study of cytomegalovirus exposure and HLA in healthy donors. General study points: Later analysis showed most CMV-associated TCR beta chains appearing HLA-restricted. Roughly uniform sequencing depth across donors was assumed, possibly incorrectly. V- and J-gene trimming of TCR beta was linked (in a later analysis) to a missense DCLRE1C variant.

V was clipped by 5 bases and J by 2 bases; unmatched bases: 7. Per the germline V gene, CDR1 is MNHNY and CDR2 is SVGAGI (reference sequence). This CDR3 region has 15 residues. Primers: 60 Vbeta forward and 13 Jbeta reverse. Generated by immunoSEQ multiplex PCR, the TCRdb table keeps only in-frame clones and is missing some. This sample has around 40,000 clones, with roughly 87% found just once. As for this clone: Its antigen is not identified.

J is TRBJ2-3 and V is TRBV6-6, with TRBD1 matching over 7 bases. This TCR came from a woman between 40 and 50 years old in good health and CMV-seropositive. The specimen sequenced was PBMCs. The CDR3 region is CASSLRDSHTDTQYF. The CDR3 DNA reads TGTGCCAGCAGTCTCCGGGACAGCCACACAGATACGCAGTATTTT.